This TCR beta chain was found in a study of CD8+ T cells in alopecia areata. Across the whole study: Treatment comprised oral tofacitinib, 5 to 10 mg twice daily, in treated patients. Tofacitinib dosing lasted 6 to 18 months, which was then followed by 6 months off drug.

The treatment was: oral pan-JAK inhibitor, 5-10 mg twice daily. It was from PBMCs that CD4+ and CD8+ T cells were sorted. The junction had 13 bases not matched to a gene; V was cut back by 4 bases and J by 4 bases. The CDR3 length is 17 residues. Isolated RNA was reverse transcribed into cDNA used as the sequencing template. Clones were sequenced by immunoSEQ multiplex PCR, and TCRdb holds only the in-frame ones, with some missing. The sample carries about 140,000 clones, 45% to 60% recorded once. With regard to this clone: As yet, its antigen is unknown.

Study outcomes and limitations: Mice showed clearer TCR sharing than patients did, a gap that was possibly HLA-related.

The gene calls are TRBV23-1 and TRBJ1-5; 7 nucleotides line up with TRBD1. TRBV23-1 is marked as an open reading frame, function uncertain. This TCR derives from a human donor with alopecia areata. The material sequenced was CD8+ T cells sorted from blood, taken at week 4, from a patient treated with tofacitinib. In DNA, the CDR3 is TGCGCCAGCAGTCCGCCCATGACAGGGTGCACTAATCAGCCCCAGCATTTT. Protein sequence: CASSPPMTGCTNQPQHF.